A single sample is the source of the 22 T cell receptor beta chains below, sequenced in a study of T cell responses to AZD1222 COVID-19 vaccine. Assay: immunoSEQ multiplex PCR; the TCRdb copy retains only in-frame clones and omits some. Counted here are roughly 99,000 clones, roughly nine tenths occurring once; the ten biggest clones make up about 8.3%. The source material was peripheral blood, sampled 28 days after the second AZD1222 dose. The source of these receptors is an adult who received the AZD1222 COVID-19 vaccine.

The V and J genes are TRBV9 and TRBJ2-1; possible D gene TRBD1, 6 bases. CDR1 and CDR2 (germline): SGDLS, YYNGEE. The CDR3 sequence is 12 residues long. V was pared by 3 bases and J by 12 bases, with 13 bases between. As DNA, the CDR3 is TGTGCCAGCAGCGCCCCAGGGACAAGGCAGTTCTTC. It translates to CASSAPGTRQFF.

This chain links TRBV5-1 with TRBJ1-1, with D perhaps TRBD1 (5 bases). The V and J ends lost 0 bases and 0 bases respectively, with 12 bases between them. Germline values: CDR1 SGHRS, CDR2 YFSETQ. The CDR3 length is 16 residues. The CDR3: CASSLEGVDMNTEAFF. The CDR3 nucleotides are TGCGCCAGCAGCTTGGAAGGGGTGGATATGAACACTGAAGCTTTCTTT.

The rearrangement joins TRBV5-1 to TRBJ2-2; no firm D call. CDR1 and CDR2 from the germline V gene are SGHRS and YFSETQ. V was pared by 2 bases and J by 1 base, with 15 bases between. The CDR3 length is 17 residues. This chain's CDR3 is CASSLSRQVLNTGELFF. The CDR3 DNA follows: TGCGCCAGCAGCTTATCTAGGCAGGTCTTGAACACCGGGGAGCTGTTTTTT.

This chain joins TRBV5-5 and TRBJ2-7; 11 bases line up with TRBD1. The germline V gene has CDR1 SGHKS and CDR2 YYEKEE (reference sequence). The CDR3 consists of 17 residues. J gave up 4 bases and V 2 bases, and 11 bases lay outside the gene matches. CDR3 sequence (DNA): TGTGCCAGCAGCTTAACCGGTATCGGGACAGGGGGATACGAGCAGTACTTC. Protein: CASSLTGIGTGGYEQYF.

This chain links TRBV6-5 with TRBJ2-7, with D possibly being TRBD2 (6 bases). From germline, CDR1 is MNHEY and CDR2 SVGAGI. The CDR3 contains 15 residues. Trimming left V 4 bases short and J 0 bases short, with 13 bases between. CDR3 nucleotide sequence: TGTGCCAGCAGTTTTCCCGGGACTCACTCCTACGAGCAGTACTTC. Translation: CASSFPGTHSYEQYF.

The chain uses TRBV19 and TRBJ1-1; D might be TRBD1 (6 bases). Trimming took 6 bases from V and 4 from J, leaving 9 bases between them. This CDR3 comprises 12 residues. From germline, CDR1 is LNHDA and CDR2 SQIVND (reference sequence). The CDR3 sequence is CASRQGSTEAFF. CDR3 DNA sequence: TGTGCCAGTAGACAGGGTTCCACTGAAGCTTTCTTT.

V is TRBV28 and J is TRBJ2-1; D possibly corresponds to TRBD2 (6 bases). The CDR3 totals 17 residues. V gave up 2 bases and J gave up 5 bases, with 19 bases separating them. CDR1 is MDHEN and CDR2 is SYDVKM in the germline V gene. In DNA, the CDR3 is TGTGCCAGCAGTTTAACGTGGAGGAGCGGGCGAAACAATGAGCAGTTCTTC. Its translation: CASSLTWRSGRNNEQFF.

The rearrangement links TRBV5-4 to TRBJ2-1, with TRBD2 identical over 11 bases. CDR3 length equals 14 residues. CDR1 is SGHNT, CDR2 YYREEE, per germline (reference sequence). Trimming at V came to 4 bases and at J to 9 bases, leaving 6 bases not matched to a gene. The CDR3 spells CASSQKGTSGEQFF. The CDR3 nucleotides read TGTGCCAGCAGCCAAAAAGGGACTAGCGGTGAGCAGTTCTTC. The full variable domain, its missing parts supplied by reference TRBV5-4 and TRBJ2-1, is ETGVTQSPTHLIKTRGQQVTLRCSSQSGHNTVSWYQQALGQGPQFIFQYYREEENGRGNFPPRFSGLQFPNYSSELNVNALELDDSALYLCASSQKGTSGEQFFGPGTRLTVL.

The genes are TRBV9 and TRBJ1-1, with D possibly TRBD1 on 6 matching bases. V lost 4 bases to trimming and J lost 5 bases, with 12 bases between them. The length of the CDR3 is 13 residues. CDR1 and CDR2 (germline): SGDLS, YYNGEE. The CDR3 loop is CASSTKGDTEAFF. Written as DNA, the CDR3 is TGTGCCAGCAGCACAAAGGGGGATACTGAAGCTTTCTTT.

The CDR3 loop is CASSQGSLREQYF. The CDR3 DNA is TGTGCCAGCTCTCAGGGGTCACTACGCGAGCAGTACTTC. This chain uses TRBV5-6 with TRBJ2-7, with a possible D match to TRBD1 (6 bases). This CDR3 is 13 amino acids long. Trimming cost V 7 bases and J 6 bases, with 17 bases left between them. Looked up from germline, CDR1 is SGHDT and CDR2 is YYEEEE.

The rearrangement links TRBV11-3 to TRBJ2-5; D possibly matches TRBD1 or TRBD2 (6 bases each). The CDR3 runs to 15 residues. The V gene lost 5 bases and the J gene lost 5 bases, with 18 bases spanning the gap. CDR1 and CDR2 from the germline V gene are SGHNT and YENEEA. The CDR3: CASSAGDSGAETQYF. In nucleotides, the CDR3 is TGTGCCAGCAGCGCAGGGGACTCCGGGGCCGAGACCCAGTACTTC.

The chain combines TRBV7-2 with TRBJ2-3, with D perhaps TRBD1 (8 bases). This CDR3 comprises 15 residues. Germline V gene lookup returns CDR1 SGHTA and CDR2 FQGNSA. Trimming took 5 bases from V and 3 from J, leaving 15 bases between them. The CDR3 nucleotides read TGTGCCAGCAGCACACAGGGGGGGGATACAGATACGCAGTATTTT. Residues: CASSTQGGDTDTQYF.

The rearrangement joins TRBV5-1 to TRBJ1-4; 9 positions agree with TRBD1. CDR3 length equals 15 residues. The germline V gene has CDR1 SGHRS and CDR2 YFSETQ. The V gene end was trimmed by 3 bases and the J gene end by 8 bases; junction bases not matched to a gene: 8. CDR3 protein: CASSSSGTGWEKLFF. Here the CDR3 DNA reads TGCGCCAGCAGCTCTTCCGGGACAGGGTGGGAAAAACTGTTTTTT. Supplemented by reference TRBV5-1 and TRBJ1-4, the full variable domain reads KAGVTQTPRYLIKTRGQQVTLSCSPISGHRSVSWYQQTPGQGLQFLFEYFSETQRNKGNFPGRFSGRQFSNSRSEMNVSTLELGDSALYLCASSSSGTGWEKLFFGSGTQLSVL.

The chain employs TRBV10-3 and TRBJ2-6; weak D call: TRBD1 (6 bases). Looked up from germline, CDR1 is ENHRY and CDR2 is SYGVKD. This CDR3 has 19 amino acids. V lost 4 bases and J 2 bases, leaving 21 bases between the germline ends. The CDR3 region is CAISGTFGRGEPGANVLTF. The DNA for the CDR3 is TGTGCCATCAGTGGGACCTTTGGCAGGGGAGAACCTGGGGCCAACGTCCTGACTTTC.

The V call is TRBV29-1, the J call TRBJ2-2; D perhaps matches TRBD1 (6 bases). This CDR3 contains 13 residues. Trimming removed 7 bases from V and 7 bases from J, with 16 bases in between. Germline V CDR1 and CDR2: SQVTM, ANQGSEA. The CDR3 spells CSAGRDNNGELFF. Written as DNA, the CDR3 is TGCAGCGCGGGCCGGGACAATAACGGGGAGCTGTTTTTT.

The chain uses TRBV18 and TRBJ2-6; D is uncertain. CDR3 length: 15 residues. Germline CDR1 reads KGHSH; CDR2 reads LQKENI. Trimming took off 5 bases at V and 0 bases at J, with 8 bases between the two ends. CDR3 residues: CASSSQSSGANVLTF. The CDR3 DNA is TGTGCCAGCTCATCCCAAAGCTCTGGGGCCAACGTCCTGACTTTC.

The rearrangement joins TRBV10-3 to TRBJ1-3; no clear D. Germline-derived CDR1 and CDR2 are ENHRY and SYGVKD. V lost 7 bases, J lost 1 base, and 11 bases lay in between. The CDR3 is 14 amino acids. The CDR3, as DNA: TGTGCCATCACCCAACAAAGGTCTGGAAACACCATATATTTT. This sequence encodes CAITQQRSGNTIYF.

This CDR3 is CASSFLQGAGTEAFF. CDR3 bases: TGTGCCAGCAGTTTTCTCCAGGGGGCCGGCACTGAAGCTTTCTTT. J is TRBJ1-1 and V is TRBV28; 8 bases line up with TRBD1. Germline V gene lookup returns CDR1 MDHEN and CDR2 SYDVKM. There are 15 residues in the CDR3. J lost 4 bases, V lost 3 bases, and 7 bases had no gene match.

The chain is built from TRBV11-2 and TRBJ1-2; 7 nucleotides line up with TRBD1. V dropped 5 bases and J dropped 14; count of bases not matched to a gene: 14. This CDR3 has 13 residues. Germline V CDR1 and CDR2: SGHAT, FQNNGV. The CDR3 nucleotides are TGTGCCAGCAGCCCGGATGCAGGGGGGGCCCCTACCTTC. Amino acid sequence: CASSPDAGGAPTF.

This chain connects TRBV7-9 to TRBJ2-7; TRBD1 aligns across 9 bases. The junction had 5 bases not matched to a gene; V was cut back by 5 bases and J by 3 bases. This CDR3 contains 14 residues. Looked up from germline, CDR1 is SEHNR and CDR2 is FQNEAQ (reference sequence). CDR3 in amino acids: CASSETGGGYEQYF. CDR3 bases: TGTGCCAGCAGCGAGACAGGGGGTGGCTACGAGCAGTACTTC.

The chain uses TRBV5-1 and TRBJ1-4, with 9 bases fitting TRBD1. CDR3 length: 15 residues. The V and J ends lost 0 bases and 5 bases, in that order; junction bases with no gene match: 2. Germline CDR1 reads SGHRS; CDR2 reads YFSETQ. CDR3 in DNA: TGCGCCAGCAGCTTGGTGGGACAGGGCAATGAAAAACTGTTTTTT. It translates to CASSLVGQGNEKLFF.

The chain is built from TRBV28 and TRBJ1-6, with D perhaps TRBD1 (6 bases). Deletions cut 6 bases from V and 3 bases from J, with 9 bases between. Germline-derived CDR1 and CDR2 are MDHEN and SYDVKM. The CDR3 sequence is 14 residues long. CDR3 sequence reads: CASSIQGYNSPLHF. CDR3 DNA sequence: TGTGCCAGCAGCATACAGGGCTATAATTCACCCCTCCACTTT.